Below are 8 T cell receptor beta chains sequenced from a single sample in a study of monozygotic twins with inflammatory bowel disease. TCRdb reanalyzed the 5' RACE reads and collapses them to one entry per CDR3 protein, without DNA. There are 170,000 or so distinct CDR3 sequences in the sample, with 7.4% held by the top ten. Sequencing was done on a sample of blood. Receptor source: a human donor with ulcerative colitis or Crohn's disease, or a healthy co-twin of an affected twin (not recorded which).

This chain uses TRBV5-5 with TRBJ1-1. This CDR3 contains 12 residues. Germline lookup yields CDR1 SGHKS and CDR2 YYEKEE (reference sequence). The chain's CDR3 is CASSFGLERAFF. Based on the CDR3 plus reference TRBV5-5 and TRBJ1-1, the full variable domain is DAGVTQSPTHLIKTRGQQVTLRCSPISGHKSVSWYQQVLGQGPQFIFQYYEKEERGRGNFPDRFSARQFPNYSSELNVNALLLGDSALYLCASSFGLERAFFGQGTRLTVV.

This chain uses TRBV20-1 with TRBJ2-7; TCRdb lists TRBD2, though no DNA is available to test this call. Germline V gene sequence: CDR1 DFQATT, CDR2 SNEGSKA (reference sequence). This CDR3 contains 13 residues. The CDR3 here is CSASFGGVYEQYF.

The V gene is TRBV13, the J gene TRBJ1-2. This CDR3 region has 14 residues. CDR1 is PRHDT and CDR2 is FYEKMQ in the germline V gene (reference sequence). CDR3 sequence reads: CASSLEAEPFGYTF.

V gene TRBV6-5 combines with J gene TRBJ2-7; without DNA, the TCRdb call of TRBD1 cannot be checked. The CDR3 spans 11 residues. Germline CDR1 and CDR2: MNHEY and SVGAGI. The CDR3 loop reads CAGGGWGEQYF.

CDR3 protein: CSAPRAPVRETQYF. The gene calls are TRBV20-1 and TRBJ2-5; TCRdb calls TRBD1, which cannot be checked without DNA. The CDR3 spans 14 residues. CDR1 is DFQATT, CDR2 SNEGSKA, per germline (reference sequence).

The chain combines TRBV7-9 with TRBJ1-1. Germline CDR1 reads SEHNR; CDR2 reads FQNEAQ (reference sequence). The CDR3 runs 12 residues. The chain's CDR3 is CASSYLGAEAFF.

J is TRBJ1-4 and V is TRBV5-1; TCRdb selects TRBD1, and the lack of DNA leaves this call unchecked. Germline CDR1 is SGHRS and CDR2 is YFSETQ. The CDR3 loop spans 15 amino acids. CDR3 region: CASSAPGATNEKLFF. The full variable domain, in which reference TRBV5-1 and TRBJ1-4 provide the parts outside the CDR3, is KAGVTQTPRYLIKTRGQQVTLSCSPISGHRSVSWYQQTPGQGLQFLFEYFSETQRNKGNFPGRFSGRQFSNSRSEMNVSTLELGDSALYLCASSAPGATNEKLFFGSGTQLSVL.

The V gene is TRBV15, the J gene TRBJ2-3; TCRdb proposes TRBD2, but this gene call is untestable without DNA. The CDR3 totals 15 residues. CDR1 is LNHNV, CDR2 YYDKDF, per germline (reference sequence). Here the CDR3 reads CATSRDWRIADTQYF. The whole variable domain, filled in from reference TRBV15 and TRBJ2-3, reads DAMVIQNPRYQVTQFGKPVTLSCSQTLNHNVMYWYQQKSSQAPKLLFHYYDKDFNNEADTPDNFQSRRPNTSFCFLDIRSPGLGDTAMYLCATSRDWRIADTQYFGPGTRLTVL.